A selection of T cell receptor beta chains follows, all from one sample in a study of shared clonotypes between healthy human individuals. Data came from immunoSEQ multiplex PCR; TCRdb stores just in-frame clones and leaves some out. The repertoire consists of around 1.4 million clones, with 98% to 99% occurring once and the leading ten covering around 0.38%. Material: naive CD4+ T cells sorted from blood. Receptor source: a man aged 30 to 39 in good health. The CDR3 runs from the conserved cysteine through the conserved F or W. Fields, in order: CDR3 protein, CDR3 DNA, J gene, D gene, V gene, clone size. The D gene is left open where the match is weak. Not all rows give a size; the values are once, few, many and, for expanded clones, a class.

CDR3 protein: CAITKEGRSEQYF
CDR3 DNA: TGTGCCATCACGAAAGAAGGGAGAAGCGAGCAGTACTTC
J gene: TRBJ2-7
D gene: -
V gene: TRBV10-3
clone size: -

CDR3 protein: CASSLGKGYTF
CDR3 DNA: TGTGCCAGCAGCTTAGGGAAGGGCTACACCTTC
J gene: TRBJ1-2
D gene: -
V gene: TRBV7-9
clone size: -

CDR3 protein: CASSTPPYQPQHF
CDR3 DNA: TGTGCCAGTAGTACCCCCCCGTATCAGCCCCAGCATTTT
J gene: TRBJ1-5
D gene: -
V gene: TRBV19
clone size: -

CDR3 protein: CASSLDHSTDTQYF
CDR3 DNA: TGTGCCAGCAGCTTAGACCACAGCACAGATACGCAGTATTTT
J gene: TRBJ2-3
D gene: -
V gene: TRBV11-3
clone size: -

CDR3 protein: CASRLATYNEQFF
CDR3 DNA: TGTGCCAGCAGACTAGCCACCTACAATGAGCAGTTCTTC
J gene: TRBJ2-1
D gene: -
V gene: TRBV28
clone size: -

CDR3 protein: CASSLRLAGALDEQFF
CDR3 DNA: TGTGCCAGCAGCTTGAGGCTAGCGGGAGCTCTGGATGAGCAGTTCTTC
J gene: TRBJ2-1
D gene: TRBD2
V gene: TRBV5-6
clone size: -

CDR3 protein: CASSLAVGADEKLFF
CDR3 DNA: TGCGCCAGCAGCTTGGCCGTGGGGGCCGATGAAAAACTGTTTTTT
J gene: TRBJ1-4
D gene: -
V gene: TRBV5-1
clone size: -

CDR3 protein: CSVGRAAGEQFF
CDR3 DNA: TGCAGCGTTGGTAGGGCCGCCGGTGAGCAGTTCTTC
J gene: TRBJ2-1
D gene: -
V gene: TRBV29-1
clone size: -

CDR3 protein: CASGLAGANVLTF
CDR3 DNA: TGCGCCAGCGGGCTCGCTGGGGCCAACGTCCTGACTTTC
J gene: TRBJ2-6
D gene: -
V gene: TRBV4-3
clone size: -

CDR3 protein: CASSLFDRGEQFF
CDR3 DNA: TGTGCCAGCAGCTTGTTCGACAGAGGTGAGCAGTTCTTC
J gene: TRBJ2-1
D gene: -
V gene: TRBV5-6
clone size: -

CDR3 protein: CASSLIGYEQYF
CDR3 DNA: TGTGCCAGCAGTTTGATCGGCTACGAGCAGTACTTC
J gene: TRBJ2-7
D gene: -
V gene: TRBV28
clone size: few

CDR3 protein: CASSTAGLVSEQFF
CDR3 DNA: TGTGCCAGTAGTACAGCGGGACTAGTGAGTGAGCAGTTCTTC
J gene: TRBJ2-1
D gene: TRBD2
V gene: TRBV19
clone size: -

CDR3 protein: CASSTGLGVPEKLFF
CDR3 DNA: TGCGCCAGCAGTACAGGGCTGGGGGTTCCTGAAAAACTGTTTTTT
J gene: TRBJ1-4
D gene: -
V gene: TRBV5-1
clone size: -

CDR3 protein: CASSLAGQGNEKLFF
CDR3 DNA: TGTGCCAGCAGCTTAGCGGGACAGGGGAATGAAAAACTGTTTTTT
J gene: TRBJ1-4
D gene: TRBD1
V gene: TRBV7-6
clone size: -

CDR3 protein: CASSLGAGKGQFF
CDR3 DNA: TGTGCCAGCAGCTTGGGGGCAGGTAAAGGGCAGTTCTTC
J gene: TRBJ2-1
D gene: -
V gene: TRBV5-6
clone size: -

CDR3 protein: CASSSSAAYSYNEQFF
CDR3 DNA: TGTGCCAGCAGTTCTAGCGCGGCCTACTCCTACAATGAGCAGTTCTTC
J gene: TRBJ2-1
D gene: -
V gene: TRBV6-5
clone size: -

CDR3 protein: CASSSHRDGTEAFF
CDR3 DNA: TGCGCCAGCAGCAGTCACAGGGATGGGACTGAAGCTTTCTTT
J gene: TRBJ1-1
D gene: -
V gene: TRBV5-1
clone size: -

CDR3 protein: CASSLGVRDRGGEKLFF
CDR3 DNA: TGCGCCAGCAGCTTGGGGGTCCGGGACAGGGGAGGTGAAAAACTGTTTTTT
J gene: TRBJ1-4
D gene: TRBD1
V gene: TRBV5-1
clone size: -

CDR3 protein: CASSVPLGFLSADTQYF
CDR3 DNA: TGTGCCAGCAGTGTCCCCCTGGGGTTTCTTTCGGCAGATACGCAGTATTTT
J gene: TRBJ2-3
D gene: -
V gene: TRBV2
clone size: -

CDR3 protein: CASSHFGTYKSSGANVLTF
CDR3 DNA: TGTGCCAGCAGCCATTTCGGAACGTACAAGTCCTCTGGGGCCAACGTCCTGACTTTC
J gene: TRBJ2-6
D gene: -
V gene: TRBV7-9
clone size: -

CDR3 protein: CASSPRIVNTEAFF
CDR3 DNA: TGTGCCAGCAGCCCGAGGATTGTGAACACTGAAGCTTTCTTT
J gene: TRBJ1-1
D gene: -
V gene: TRBV7-2
clone size: -

CDR3 protein: CASSAFIHNEQFF
CDR3 DNA: TGTGCCAGCAGCGCGTTTATCCACAATGAGCAGTTCTTC
J gene: TRBJ2-1
D gene: -
V gene: TRBV9
clone size: -

CDR3 protein: CASSLDRDYGYTF
CDR3 DNA: TGCGCCAGCAGCCTGGACAGGGACTATGGCTACACCTTC
J gene: TRBJ1-2
D gene: TRBD1
V gene: TRBV4-3
clone size: -

CDR3 protein: CASTAANTGELFF
CDR3 DNA: TGTGCCAGCACGGCAGCGAACACCGGGGAGCTGTTTTTT
J gene: TRBJ2-2
D gene: -
V gene: TRBV27
clone size: -